The entry below describes one T cell receptor beta chain. Participants came from about 23 US areas, aged roughly 18 to 95 years. It was within 2 weeks before study entry that exposed participants met a COVID-19 case. This CDR3 is built from 16 residues. Trimming stripped 3 bases from V and 1 base from J, with 14 bases between. Germline V gives CDR1 MGHRA, CDR2 YSYEKL. The data were taken from a study of blood T cell repertoires in COVID-19. Study-level background: PBMCs, B-cell-depleted T cells, or T cells provided the cDNA or gDNA that made up the material.

As handled by the study authors: Amplification of reference gene primers provided the estimated nucleated cell counts. Measured with immunoSEQ multiplex PCR; TCRdb has only the in-frame clones, and not every one. D and trimming were read from the DNA, whereas the V and J calls and clone size are those reported in that table. The sample lists 300,000 to 350,000 clones, 90% seen once, with less than 4% in the top ten. The chain links TRBV4-1 to TRBJ2-3; D is ambiguous. The source is a woman aged 25 to 39 who had been exposed to COVID-19. Material: PBMCs or T cells enriched from blood (not recorded which). The CDR3 reads CASSQRERHRTDTQYF. The CDR3 DNA reads TGCGCCAGCAGCCAGAGAGAGAGACATCGCACAGATACGCAGTATTTT.